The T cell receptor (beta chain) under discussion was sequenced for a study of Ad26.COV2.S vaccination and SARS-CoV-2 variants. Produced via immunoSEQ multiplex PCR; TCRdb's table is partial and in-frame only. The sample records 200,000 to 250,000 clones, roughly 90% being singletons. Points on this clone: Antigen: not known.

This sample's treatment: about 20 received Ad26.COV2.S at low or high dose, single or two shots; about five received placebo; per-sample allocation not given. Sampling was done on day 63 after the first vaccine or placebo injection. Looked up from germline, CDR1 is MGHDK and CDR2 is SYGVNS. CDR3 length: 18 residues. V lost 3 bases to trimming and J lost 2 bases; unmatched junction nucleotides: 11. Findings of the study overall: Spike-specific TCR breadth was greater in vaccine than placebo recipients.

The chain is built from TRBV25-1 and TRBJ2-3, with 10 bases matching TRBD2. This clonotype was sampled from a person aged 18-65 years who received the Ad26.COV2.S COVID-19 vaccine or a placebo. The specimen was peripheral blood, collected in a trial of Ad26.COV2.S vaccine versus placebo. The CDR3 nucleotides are TGTGCCAGCAGTGAGGGCTCGGTAGCGGGAGGACCCACAGATACGCAGTATTTT. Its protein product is CASSEGSVAGGPTDTQYF.